The present entry profiles one T cell receptor (beta chain) with its context. Its antigen is unidentified. Assay: immunoSEQ multiplex PCR; the TCRdb copy retains only in-frame clones and omits some. The table records about 110,000 clones, 90% to 95% of them present only once. This entry is derived from a study of siplizumab effects on memory and regulatory T cells. General study results and limits: Naive T cells were seemingly more diverse than memory cells, and major contributions to the alloresponse seemed to be made by them. Only a minority of proliferating CD4+ or CD8+ clones had an assignable naive or memory phenotype, with roughly 80-97% lacking one. Assignment to unstimulated subsets succeeded for only a minor fraction of the alloreactive clones.

Sequencing was carried out using Tregs sorted from blood. This TCR was recovered from a human donor in good health.

The CDR3: CASSYSGGALFF. The CDR3 DNA sequence: TGTGCCAGCAGTTATTCAGGGGGGGCACTGTTTTTT. This chain connects TRBV6-5 to TRBJ1-4; 7 bases line up with TRBD1. Germline assignment: CDR1 MNHEY and CDR2 SVGAGI. The CDR3 runs 12 residues. Trimming removed 3 bases from V and 13 bases from J; junction bases left unmatched: 5.